This T cell receptor (beta chain) is drawn from a study of blood T cell repertoires in COVID-19. Study context: Donors in the United States, Italy and Spain gave samples during acute or convalescent COVID-19. T cells, B-cell-depleted T cells, or PBMCs supplied cDNA or gDNA.

Original analysis: Reference gene primers were amplified, and this amplification served to estimate nucleated cell counts. The protocol was immunoSEQ multiplex PCR, while the TCRdb copy is restricted to in-frame clones and leaves out a portion. V and J calls plus clone size are reproduced from that table; the DNA served to infer D and trimming. The sample has about 200,000 clones; approximately 79% are singletons. This CDR3 has 14 residues. CDR1 SGHDT and CDR2 YYEEEE come from the germline V gene. With V trimmed by 4 bases and J by 4 bases, 7 bases remained unmatched. V is TRBV5-6 and J is TRBJ2-7; TRBD2 matches 8 bases. Sequencing was performed on peripheral blood. The source of this sequence is a man aged 45 to 65 who had recovered from COVID-19. The CDR3: CASSEGLGLYEQYF. In DNA, the CDR3 is TGTGCCAGCAGCGAGGGACTAGGACTTTACGAGCAGTACTTC.